These 29 T cell receptor beta chains were sequenced from one sample in a study of T cell repertoires in cytomegalovirus infection. Each CDR3 protein is one row after TCRdb ran MiXCR on the reads. The table lists some 940,000 distinct CDR3 sequences, under 40% of them singletons. No antigens are known for them. The sequences come from cultured CD8+ T cells from PBMCs, collected from culture after CMV antigen stimulation. The receptors were gathered from a human donor in good health (CMV status not recorded). Some clones in this sample may be carry-over from other donors' samples.

This clonotype was observed at least ten times. The chain has TRBV7-8 and TRBJ2-3; 13 bases align to TRBD2. Germline CDR1 is SGHVS and CDR2 is FQNEAQ. The V segment lost 5 bases and the J segment 3 bases; nucleotides outside the gene matches: 5. The CDR3 length is 16 residues. CDR3: CASSTGTSGDTDTQYF. CDR3 sequence (DNA): TGTGCCAGCAGCACTGGGACTAGCGGGGATACAGATACGCAGTATTTT.

The chain recombines TRBV6-2 or TRBV6-3 with TRBJ2-1, with 8 positions matching TRBD1. J gave up 2 bases and V 4 bases, and 4 bases lay outside the gene matches. Germline CDR1 MNHEY, CDR2 SVGEGT. The CDR3 loop spans 15 amino acids. The CDR3 loop is CASSFLTGAYNEQFF. Here the CDR3 DNA reads TGTGCCAGCAGTTTTCTGACAGGGGCCTACAATGAGCAGTTCTTC.

This sequence joins TRBV2 and TRBJ1-6; D is perhaps TRBD1 (5 bases). The CDR3 extends over 15 amino acids. Trimming took 7 bases from V and 5 from J, leaving 15 bases between them. Germline V lookup: CDR1 SNHLY, CDR2 FYNNEI. The CDR3 loop is CASNSNGGNNSPLHF. The CDR3 DNA is TGTGCCAGCAATTCGAATGGGGGAAATAATTCACCCCTCCACTTT.

The J gene is TRBJ2-3, the V gene TRBV25-1; 14 bases line up with TRBD2. This CDR3 has 19 residues. Trimming removed 4 bases from V and 0 bases from J; junction bases left unmatched: 9. CDR1 is MGHDK and CDR2 is SYGVNS in the germline V gene. Written as DNA, the CDR3 is TGTGCCAGCAGTGGACCGGGACTAGCGGGGGAAACAAGCACAGATACGCAGTATTTT. Amino acids: CASSGPGLAGETSTDTQYF.

This chain connects TRBV5-6 to TRBJ1-5; 9 nucleotides agree with TRBD1. From germline, CDR1 is SGHDT and CDR2 YYEEEE. V was clipped by 4 bases and J by 3 bases; unmatched bases: 8. The CDR3 consists of 16 residues. The CDR3 spells CASSTLRDRDNQPQHF. In DNA, the CDR3 is TGTGCCAGCAGCACCCTCCGGGACAGGGACAATCAGCCCCAGCATTTT.

CDR3 region: CASSPWDRKGETQYF. The CDR3 DNA reads as TGTGCCAGCAGCCCTTGGGACAGGAAAGGAGAGACCCAGTACTTC. The chain couples TRBV11-2 to TRBJ2-5; TRBD1 aligns across 8 bases. The CDR3 contains 15 residues. Germline values: CDR1 SGHAT, CDR2 FQNNGV. V trimming: 5 bases; J trimming: 4 bases; junction bases outside the gene matches: 9.

The chain recombines TRBV9 with TRBJ1-6; 10 positions agree with TRBD1. Trimming removed 2 bases from V and 5 bases from J; junction bases left unmatched: 7. Germline V lookup: CDR1 SGDLS, CDR2 YYNGEE. The CDR3 length is 17 residues. The CDR3: CASSVGQGGTNNSPLHF. CDR3 sequence (DNA): TGTGCCAGCAGCGTTGGACAGGGGGGCACGAATAATTCACCCCTCCACTTT.

This clonotype has only a few counts. V and J are TRBV29-1 and TRBJ2-6; D is uncertain. CDR1 and CDR2 (germline): SQVTM, ANQGSEA. This CDR3 is built from 15 residues. Trimming removed 7 bases from V and 4 bases from J, with 17 bases in between. This chain's CDR3 is CSAQVGGAGANVLTF. The DNA for the CDR3 is TGCAGCGCCCAGGTGGGTGGAGCCGGGGCCAACGTCCTGACTTTC. The full variable domain, rest sourced from reference TRBV29-1 and TRBJ2-6, is SAVISQKPSRDICQRGTSLTIQCQVDSQVTMMFWYRQQPGQSLTLIATANQGSEATYESGFVIDKFPISRPNLTFSTLTVSNMSPEDSSIYLCSAQVGGAGANVLTFGAGSRLTVL.

The V gene is TRBV10-3, the J gene TRBJ2-3, with 13 nucleotides matching TRBD2. The trim removed 4 bases at V and 2 bases at J, leaving 9 bases unmatched. CDR3 length: 18 amino acids. From germline, CDR1 is ENHRY and CDR2 SYGVKD. In nucleotides, the CDR3 is TGTGCCATCAGTGGAGCGACTAGCGGGGGGATTTCCACAGATACGCAGTATTTT. This gives the protein CAISGATSGGISTDTQYF.

The V gene is TRBV28, the J gene TRBJ1-5, with 7 nucleotides matching TRBD1. This CDR3 spans 14 amino acids. Trimming at V came to 6 bases and at J to 7 bases, leaving 9 bases not matched to a gene. Germline values: CDR1 MDHEN, CDR2 SYDVKM. CDR3: CASSPDRSVQPQHF. The CDR3 DNA reads as TGTGCCAGCAGCCCGGACAGGTCGGTACAGCCCCAGCATTTT. The full variable domain, its missing parts supplied by reference TRBV28 and TRBJ1-5, is DVKVTQSSRYLVKRTGEKVFLECVQDMDHENMFWYRQDPGLGLRLIYFSYDVKMKEKGDIPEGYSVSREKKERFSLILESASTNQTSMYLCASSPDRSVQPQHFGDGTRLSIL.

This clonotype has just a few counts. The chain links TRBV4-1 to TRBJ2-1; D ambiguous. Trimming stripped 7 bases from V and 0 bases from J, with 10 bases between. The CDR3 covers 14 residues. Germline-derived CDR1 and CDR2 are MGHRA and YSYEKL. The CDR3 reads CASTEQTSYNEQFF. CDR3 sequence (DNA): TGCGCCAGCACCGAACAGACCTCCTACAATGAGCAGTTCTTC.

This chain connects TRBV28 to TRBJ1-5; TRBD1 might be the D (6 bases). The V and J ends lost 4 bases and 7 bases respectively, with 17 bases between them. The length of the CDR3 is 15 residues. Germline loops: CDR1 MDHEN, CDR2 SYDVKM. The CDR3 DNA reads as TGTGCCAGCAGTTGGTGGGGGGGGCGCACCCAGCCCCAGCATTTT. As protein: CASSWWGGRTQPQHF. The entire variable domain, with the rest obtained from reference TRBV28 and TRBJ1-5, is as follows: DVKVTQSSRYLVKRTGEKVFLECVQDMDHENMFWYRQDPGLGLRLIYFSYDVKMKEKGDIPEGYSVSREKKERFSLILESASTNQTSMYLCASSWWGGRTQPQHFGDGTRLSIL.

The V and J genes are TRBV19 and TRBJ2-2; weak D call: TRBD1 (6 bases). This CDR3 has 14 residues. In germline, CDR1 is LNHDA, CDR2 SQIVND (reference sequence). The ends were cut back, 9 bases at V and 5 bases at J, with 16 bases in the middle. For the CDR3, the DNA is TGTGCCAGCGAATGGATAGGGGGAACCGGGGAGCTGTTTTTT. It encodes CASEWIGGTGELFF. The whole variable domain, remainder taken from reference TRBV19 and TRBJ2-2, is DGGITQSPKYLFRKEGQNVTLSCEQNLNHDAMYWYRQDPGQGLRLIYYSQIVNDFQKGDIAEGYSVSREKKESFPLTVTSAQKNPTAFYLCASEWIGGTGELFFGEGSRLTVL.

This clonotype occurred many times. The chain uses TRBV7-8 and TRBJ2-1; D is unclear. With 2 bases removed from V and 4 bases from J, the gap between germline ends came to 9 bases. This CDR3 comprises 14 residues. Germline CDR1 is SGHVS and CDR2 is FQNEAQ. DNA of the CDR3: TGTGCCAGCAGCTTAAAGGGCAGATACAATGAGCAGTTCTTC. It specifies CASSLKGRYNEQFF.

CDR3 DNA sequence: TGTGCCAGCAGTGAATGGGTGGTCAGCAGTTCACCCCTCCACTTT. Its protein is CASSEWVVSSSPLHF. The V gene is TRBV2, the J gene TRBJ1-6, with D uncertain. V was trimmed by 2 bases and J by 9 bases, leaving 14 bases between them. The CDR3 covers 15 residues. Germline-derived CDR1 and CDR2 are SNHLY and FYNNEI.

V and J are TRBV27 and TRBJ1-1, with unresolved D. From germline, CDR1 is MNHEY and CDR2 SMNVEV (reference sequence). With 8 bases removed from V and 4 bases from J, the gap between germline ends came to 8 bases. The CDR3 sequence is 11 residues long. The CDR3 protein is CASGSGTEAFF. CDR3 bases: TGTGCCAGCGGGAGTGGCACTGAAGCTTTCTTT.

The chain combines TRBV27 with TRBJ1-5, with D hard to call. The CDR3 length is 14 residues. CDR1 and CDR2 from the germline V gene are MNHEY and SMNVEV (reference sequence). Trimming left V 3 bases short and J 7 bases short, with 13 bases between. The CDR3 spells CASSFFPGGQPQHF. Written as DNA, the CDR3 is TGTGCCAGCAGTTTTTTTCCGGGTGGACAGCCCCAGCATTTT.

Only one count was recorded for this clonotype. The gene calls are TRBV15 and TRBJ2-3; 7 nucleotides match TRBD1. J gave up 0 bases and V 0 bases, and 6 bases lay outside the gene matches. CDR3 length: 17 residues. Germline lookup yields CDR1 LNHNV and CDR2 YYDKDF (reference sequence). The CDR3 nucleotides are TGTGCCACCAGCAGAGATCTCGAGGGGGCTAGCACAGATACGCAGTATTTT. Its protein is CATSRDLEGASTDTQYF.

The chain links TRBV10-3 to TRBJ2-7, with unresolved D. The V gene lost 3 bases and the J gene lost 4 bases, with 16 bases spanning the gap. The germline V gene has CDR1 ENHRY and CDR2 SYGVKD. The CDR3 covers 15 residues. DNA for the CDR3: TGTGCCATCAGTGATGGATCCTCATCCCCTTACGAGCAGTACGTC. This translates into CAISDGSSSPYEQYV.

The V gene is TRBV19, the J gene TRBJ1-4; D uncertain. With 4 bases removed from V and 7 bases from J, the gap between germline ends came to 13 bases. From germline, CDR1 is LNHDA and CDR2 SQIVND (reference sequence). The CDR3 is 14 amino acids. This CDR3 reads CASSSQWAGEKLFF. In DNA, the CDR3 is TGTGCCAGTAGTAGTCAGTGGGCTGGTGAAAAACTGTTTTTT.

This clonotype turned up a few times. CDR3 nucleotide sequence: TGTGCCACCCAGACAGGGGATTACACTGAAGCTTTCTTT. It encodes CATQTGDYTEAFF. This chain joins TRBV6-2 or TRBV6-3 and TRBJ1-1, with 8 bases matching TRBD1. Per the germline V gene, CDR1 is MNHEY and CDR2 is SVGEGT. The CDR3 is made up of 13 amino acids. The V gene end was trimmed by 10 bases and the J gene end by 3 bases; junction bases not matched to a gene: 7.

The rearrangement links TRBV6-4 to TRBJ1-1; D unresolved. CDR1 is MRHNA, CDR2 SNTAGT, per germline. Deletions cut 5 bases from V and 4 bases from J, with 11 bases between. CDR3 length: 13 residues. In DNA, the CDR3 is TGTGCCAGCAGTTTCGGTCCGTTCACTGAAGCTTTCTTT. Translated, it gives CASSFGPFTEAFF.

This clonotype occurred a few times. The chain uses TRBV27 and TRBJ2-4, with TRBD1 matching over 9 bases. CDR1 and CDR2 (germline): MNHEY, SMNVEV (reference sequence). Trimming removed 2 bases from V and 5 bases from J; junction bases left unmatched: 4. CDR3 length equals 15 residues. CDR3 region: CASSLTGGAENIQYF. CDR3 nucleotide sequence: TGTGCCAGCAGTTTAACAGGGGGCGCCGAAAACATTCAGTACTTC.

V is TRBV11-1 and J is TRBJ2-5; D remains unclear. Per the germline V gene, CDR1 is SGHAT and CDR2 is FQDESV (reference sequence). Trimming removed 5 bases from V and 2 bases from J, with 9 bases in between. The CDR3 consists of 13 residues. The CDR3 is CASSADIQETQYF. The CDR3 DNA sequence: TGTGCCAGCAGCGCCGATATTCAAGAGACCCAGTACTTC.

The chain combines TRBV7-6 with TRBJ2-1, with 9 bases aligning to TRBD2. Losses at the gene ends were 1 base for V and 2 bases for J; bases not matched to a gene: 6. The CDR3 loop spans 17 amino acids. CDR1 and CDR2 from the germline V gene are SGHVS and FNYEAQ. The chain's CDR3 is CASSLEIAGAAYNEQFF. CDR3 DNA sequence: TGTGCCAGCAGCTTAGAGATAGCGGGGGCGGCCTACAATGAGCAGTTCTTC.

The chain joins TRBV19 to TRBJ2-1; D is possibly TRBD2 (6 bases). CDR1 LNHDA and CDR2 SQIVND come from the germline V gene (reference sequence). The CDR3 is 16 amino acids. V lost 6 bases to trimming and J lost 1 base, with 16 bases between them. The CDR3 loop reads CASRFHAGISYNEQFF. CDR3 nucleotides: TGTGCCAGTAGGTTCCATGCGGGGATTTCCTACAATGAGCAGTTCTTC.

This clonotype was detected only a few times. The chain links TRBV9 to TRBJ2-5; 12 bases fit TRBD1. Unmatched junction bases numbered 4, after V lost 0 bases and J lost 4 bases. The V gene's germline CDR1 is SGDLS and CDR2 YYNGEE. This CDR3 is built from 16 residues. DNA for the CDR3: TGTGCCAGCAGCGTAGGGGGGACAGGGGGCCGAGAGACCCAGTACTTC. This sequence encodes CASSVGGTGGRETQYF.

With respect to this clonotype: A single base separates this from a much larger clone, so it may be a read error. The chain is built from TRBV7-9 and TRBJ2-7; TRBD1 aligns across 12 bases. The CDR3 has 15 residues. Germline values: CDR1 SEHNR, CDR2 FQNEAQ (reference sequence). This CDR3 is CDSSERDRGHYEQYF. DNA for the CDR3: TGTGACAGCAGCGAAAGGGACAGGGGGCACTACGAGCAGTACTTC. The full variable domain, completed using reference TRBV7-9 and TRBJ2-7, is DTGVSQNPRHKITKRGQNVTFRCDPISEHNRLYWYRQTLGQGPEFLTYFQNEAQLEKSRLLSDRFSAERPKGSFSTLEIQRTEQGDSAMYLCDSSERDRGHYEQYFGPGTRLTVT.

This rearrangement joins TRBV7-9 to TRBJ1-1, with D hard to call. Trimming cost V 1 base and J 1 base, with 7 bases left between them. Germline V gene lookup returns CDR1 SEHNR and CDR2 FQNEAQ (reference sequence). The CDR3 consists of 14 residues. CDR3 DNA sequence: TGTGCCAGCAGCTTAGTTCGGCCGAACACTGAAGCTTTCTTT. Residues: CASSLVRPNTEAFF.